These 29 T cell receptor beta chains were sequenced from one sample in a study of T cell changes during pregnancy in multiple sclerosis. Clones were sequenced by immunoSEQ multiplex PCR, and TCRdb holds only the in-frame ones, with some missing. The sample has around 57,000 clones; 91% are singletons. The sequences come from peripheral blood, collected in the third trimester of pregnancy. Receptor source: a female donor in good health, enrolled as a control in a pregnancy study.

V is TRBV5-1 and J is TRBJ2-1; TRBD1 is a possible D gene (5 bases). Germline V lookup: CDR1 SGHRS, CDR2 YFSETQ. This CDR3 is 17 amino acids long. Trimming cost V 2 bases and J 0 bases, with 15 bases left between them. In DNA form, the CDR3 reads TGCGCCAGCAGCTTAGACAGTCCCGGCGTCTCCTACAATGAGCAGTTCTTC. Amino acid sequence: CASSLDSPGVSYNEQFF.

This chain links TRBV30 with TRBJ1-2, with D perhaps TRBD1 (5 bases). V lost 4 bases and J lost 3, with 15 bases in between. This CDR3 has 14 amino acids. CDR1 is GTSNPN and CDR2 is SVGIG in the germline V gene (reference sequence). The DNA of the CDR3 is TGTGCCTGGAACCCGGACACAACGGACTATGGCTACACCTTC. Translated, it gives CAWNPDTTDYGYTF.

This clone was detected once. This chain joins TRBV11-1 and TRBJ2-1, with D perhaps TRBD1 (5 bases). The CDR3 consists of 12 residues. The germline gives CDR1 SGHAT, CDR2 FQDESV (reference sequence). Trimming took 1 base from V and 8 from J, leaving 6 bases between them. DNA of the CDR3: TGTGCCAGCAGCTTAGGGGGCCATGAGCAGTTCTTC. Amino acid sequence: CASSLGGHEQFF.

This chain's CDR3 is CAIGGNNEQFF. CDR3 DNA: TGTGCCATAGGGGGAAACAATGAGCAGTTCTTC. The chain has TRBV10-3 and TRBJ2-1; TRBD1 is a possible D gene (6 bases). Germline V gives CDR1 ENHRY, CDR2 SYGVKD. The CDR3 is 11 amino acids. V gave up 9 bases and J gave up 5 bases, with 8 bases separating them.

CDR3 coding DNA: TGCGCCAGCAGCCAAGATCAGCTTAGAGTTTCAGGGCTCAACCAGCCCCAGCATTTT. Amino acids: CASSQDQLRVSGLNQPQHF. The chain carries TRBV4-1 and TRBJ1-5; TRBD1 is a possible D gene (5 bases). Germline CDR1 and CDR2: MGHRA and YSYEKL. V shed 0 bases and J shed 7 bases, with 25 bases lying between them. The CDR3 spans 19 residues.

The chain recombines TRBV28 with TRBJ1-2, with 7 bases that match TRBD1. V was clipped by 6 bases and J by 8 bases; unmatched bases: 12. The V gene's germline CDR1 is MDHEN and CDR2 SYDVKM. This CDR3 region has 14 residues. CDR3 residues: CASSPEDRAEGYTF. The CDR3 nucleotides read TGTGCCAGCAGCCCAGAAGACAGGGCAGAGGGCTACACCTTC.

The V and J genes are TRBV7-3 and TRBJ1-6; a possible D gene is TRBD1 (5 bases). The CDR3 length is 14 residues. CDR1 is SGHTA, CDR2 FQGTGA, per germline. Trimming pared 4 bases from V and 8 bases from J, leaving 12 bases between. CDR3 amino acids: CASSSGGFDSPLHF. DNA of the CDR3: TGTGCCAGCAGCTCGGGGGGGTTTGATTCACCCCTCCACTTT.

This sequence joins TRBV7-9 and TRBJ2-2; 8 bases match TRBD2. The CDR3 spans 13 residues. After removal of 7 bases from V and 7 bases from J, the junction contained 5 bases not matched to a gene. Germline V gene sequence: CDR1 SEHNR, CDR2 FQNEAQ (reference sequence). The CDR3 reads CASKKREYGELFF. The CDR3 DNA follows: TGTGCCAGCAAAAAGCGGGAGTACGGGGAGCTGTTTTTT. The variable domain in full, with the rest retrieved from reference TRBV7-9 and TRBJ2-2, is DTGVSQNPRHKITKRGQNVTFRCDPISEHNRLYWYRQTLGQGPEFLTYFQNEAQLEKSRLLSDRFSAERPKGSFSTLEIQRTEQGDSAMYLCASKKREYGELFFGEGSRLTVL.

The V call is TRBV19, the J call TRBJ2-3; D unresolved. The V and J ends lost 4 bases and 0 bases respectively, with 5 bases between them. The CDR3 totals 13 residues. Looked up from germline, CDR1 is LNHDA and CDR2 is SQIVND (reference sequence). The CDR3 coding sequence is TGTGCCAGTAGTACTTTAAGCACAGATACGCAGTATTTT. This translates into CASSTLSTDTQYF.

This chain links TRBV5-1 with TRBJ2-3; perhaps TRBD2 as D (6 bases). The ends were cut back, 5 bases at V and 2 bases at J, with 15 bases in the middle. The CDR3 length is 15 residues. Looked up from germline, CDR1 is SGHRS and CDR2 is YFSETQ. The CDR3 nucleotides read TGCGCCAGCAGTACGGGACTCGTGAACACAGATACGCAGTATTTT. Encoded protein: CASSTGLVNTDTQYF. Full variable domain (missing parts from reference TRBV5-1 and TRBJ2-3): KAGVTQTPRYLIKTRGQQVTLSCSPISGHRSVSWYQQTPGQGLQFLFEYFSETQRNKGNFPGRFSGRQFSNSRSEMNVSTLELGDSALYLCASSTGLVNTDTQYFGPGTRLTVL.

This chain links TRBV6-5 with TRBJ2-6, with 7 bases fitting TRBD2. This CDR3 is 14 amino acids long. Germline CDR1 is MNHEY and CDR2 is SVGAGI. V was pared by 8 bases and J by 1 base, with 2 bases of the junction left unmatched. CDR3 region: CASGGGSGANVLTF. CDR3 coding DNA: TGTGCCAGCGGGGGGGGGTCTGGGGCCAACGTCCTGACTTTC.

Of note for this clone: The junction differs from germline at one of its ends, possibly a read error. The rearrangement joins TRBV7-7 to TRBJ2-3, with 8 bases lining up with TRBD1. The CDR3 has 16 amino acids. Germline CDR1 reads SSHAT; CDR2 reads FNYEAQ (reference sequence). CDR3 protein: CASSRSGQGGTDTQYF. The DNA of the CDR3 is TGTGCTAGCAGCAGATCCGGACAGGGCGGGACAGATACGCAGTATTTT.

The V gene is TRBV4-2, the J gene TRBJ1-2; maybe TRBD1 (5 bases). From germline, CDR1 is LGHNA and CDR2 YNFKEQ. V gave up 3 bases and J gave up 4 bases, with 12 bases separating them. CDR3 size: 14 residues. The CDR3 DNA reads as TGTGCCAGCAGCCAGGGTCAGGGCGGCTATGGCTACACCTTC. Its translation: CASSQGQGGYGYTF.

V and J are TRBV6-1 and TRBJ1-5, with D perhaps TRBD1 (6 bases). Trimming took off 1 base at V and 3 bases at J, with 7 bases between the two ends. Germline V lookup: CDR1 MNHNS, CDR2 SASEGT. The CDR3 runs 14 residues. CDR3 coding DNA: TGTGCCAGCAGTGAAGGGACAGACAATCAGCCCCAGCATTTT. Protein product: CASSEGTDNQPQHF.

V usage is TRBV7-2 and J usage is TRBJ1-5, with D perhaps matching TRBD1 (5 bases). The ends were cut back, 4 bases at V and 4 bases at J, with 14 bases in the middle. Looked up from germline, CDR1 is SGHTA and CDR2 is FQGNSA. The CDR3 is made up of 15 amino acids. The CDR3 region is CASSSFGGVNQPQHF. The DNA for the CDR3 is TGTGCCAGCAGCTCTTTCGGGGGAGTAAATCAGCCCCAGCATTTT.

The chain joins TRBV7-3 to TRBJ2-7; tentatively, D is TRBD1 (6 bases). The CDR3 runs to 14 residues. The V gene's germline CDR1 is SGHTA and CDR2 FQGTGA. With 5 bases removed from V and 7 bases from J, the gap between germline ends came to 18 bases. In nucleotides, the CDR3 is TGTGCCAGCAGCCCCGTTGGGGGCTGGGGGGAGCAGTACTTC. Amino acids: CASSPVGGWGEQYF.

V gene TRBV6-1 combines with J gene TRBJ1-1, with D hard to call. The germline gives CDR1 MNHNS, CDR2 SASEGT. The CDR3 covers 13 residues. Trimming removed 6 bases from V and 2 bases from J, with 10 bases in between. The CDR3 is CASRMTSNTEAFF. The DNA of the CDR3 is TGTGCCAGCAGGATGACAAGCAACACTGAAGCTTTCTTT.

In nucleotides, the CDR3 is TGTGCCAGCTCACCGTCGGGACAGGTGGATGGCTACACCTTC. Residues: CASSPSGQVDGYTF. V and J are TRBV18 and TRBJ1-2; 8 nucleotides line up with TRBD1. The V gene's germline CDR1 is KGHSH and CDR2 LQKENI. With V trimmed by 3 bases and J by 6 bases, 6 bases remained unmatched. The CDR3 totals 14 residues.

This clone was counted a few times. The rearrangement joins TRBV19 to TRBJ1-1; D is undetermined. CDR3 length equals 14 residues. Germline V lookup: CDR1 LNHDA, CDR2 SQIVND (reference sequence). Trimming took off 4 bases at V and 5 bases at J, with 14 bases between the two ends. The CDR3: CASSTRSGWTEAFF. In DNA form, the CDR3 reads TGTGCCAGTAGTACGAGGAGTGGTTGGACTGAAGCTTTCTTT.

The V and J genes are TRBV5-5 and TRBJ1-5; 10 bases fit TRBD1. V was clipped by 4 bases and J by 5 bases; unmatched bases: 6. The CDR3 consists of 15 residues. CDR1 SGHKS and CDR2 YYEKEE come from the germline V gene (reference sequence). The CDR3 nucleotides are TGTGCCAGCAGCCCCCCGGGACAGGGGCATCAGCCCCAGCATTTT. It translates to CASSPPGQGHQPQHF.

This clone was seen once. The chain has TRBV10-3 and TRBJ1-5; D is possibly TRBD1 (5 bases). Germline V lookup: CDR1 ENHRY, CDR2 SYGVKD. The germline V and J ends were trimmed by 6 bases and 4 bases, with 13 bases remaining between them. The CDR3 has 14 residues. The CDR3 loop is CAIRGEDENQPQHF. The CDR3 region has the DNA TGTGCCATCAGAGGGGAAGATGAAAATCAGCCCCAGCATTTT.

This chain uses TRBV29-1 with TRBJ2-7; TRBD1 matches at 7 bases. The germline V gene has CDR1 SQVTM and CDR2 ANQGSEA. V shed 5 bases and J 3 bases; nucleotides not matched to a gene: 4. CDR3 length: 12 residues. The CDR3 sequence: CSVLGQSYEQYF. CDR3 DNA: TGCAGCGTTCTGGGACAGAGCTACGAGCAGTACTTC.

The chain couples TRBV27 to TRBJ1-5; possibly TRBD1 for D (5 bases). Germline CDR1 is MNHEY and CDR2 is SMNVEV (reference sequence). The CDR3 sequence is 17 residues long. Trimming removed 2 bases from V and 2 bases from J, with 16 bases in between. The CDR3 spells CASSLMGGRGGNQPQHF. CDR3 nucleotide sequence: TGTGCCAGCAGTTTAATGGGAGGGAGAGGGGGCAATCAGCCCCAGCATTTT.

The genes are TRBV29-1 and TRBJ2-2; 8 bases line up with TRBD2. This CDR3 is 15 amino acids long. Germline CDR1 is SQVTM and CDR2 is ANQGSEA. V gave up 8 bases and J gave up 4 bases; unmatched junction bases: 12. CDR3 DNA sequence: TGCAGCCCGGGGGGGGAAGGGACGGCCACCGGGGAGCTGTTTTTT. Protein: CSPGGEGTATGELFF.

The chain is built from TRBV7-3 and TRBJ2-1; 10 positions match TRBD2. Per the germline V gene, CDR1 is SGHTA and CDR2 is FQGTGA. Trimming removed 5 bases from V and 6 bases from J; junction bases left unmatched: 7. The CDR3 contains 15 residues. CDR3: CASSLLAGAFNEQFF. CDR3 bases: TGTGCCAGCAGCCTGCTAGCGGGGGCTTTCAATGAGCAGTTCTTC.

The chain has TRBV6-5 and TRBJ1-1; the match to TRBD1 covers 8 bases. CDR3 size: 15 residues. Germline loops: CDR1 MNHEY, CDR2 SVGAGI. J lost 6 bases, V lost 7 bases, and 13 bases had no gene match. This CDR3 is CASMSQGGLPAEAFF. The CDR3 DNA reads TGTGCCAGCATGTCACAGGGGGGCCTTCCAGCTGAAGCTTTCTTT.

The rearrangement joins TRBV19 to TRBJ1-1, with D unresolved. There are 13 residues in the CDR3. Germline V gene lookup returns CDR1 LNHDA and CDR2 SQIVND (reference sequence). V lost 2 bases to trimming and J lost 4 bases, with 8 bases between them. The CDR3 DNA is TGTGCCAGTAGTATATTCTCAGGCACTGAAGCTTTCTTT. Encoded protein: CASSIFSGTEAFF.

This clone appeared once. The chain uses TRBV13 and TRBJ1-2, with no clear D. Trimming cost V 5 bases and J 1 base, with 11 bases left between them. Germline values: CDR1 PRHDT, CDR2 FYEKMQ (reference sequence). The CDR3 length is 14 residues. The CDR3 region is CASSPAEGNYGYTF. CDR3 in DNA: TGTGCCAGCAGCCCTGCGGAGGGTAACTATGGCTACACCTTC.

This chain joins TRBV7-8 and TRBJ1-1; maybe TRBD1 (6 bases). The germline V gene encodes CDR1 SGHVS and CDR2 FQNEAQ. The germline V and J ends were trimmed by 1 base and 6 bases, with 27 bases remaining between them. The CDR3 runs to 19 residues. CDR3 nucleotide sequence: TGTGCCAGCAGCTTAGGTCGGGTATCGCAGGGGTATAGGAAACCTGAAGCTTTCTTT. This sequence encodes CASSLGRVSQGYRKPEAFF.